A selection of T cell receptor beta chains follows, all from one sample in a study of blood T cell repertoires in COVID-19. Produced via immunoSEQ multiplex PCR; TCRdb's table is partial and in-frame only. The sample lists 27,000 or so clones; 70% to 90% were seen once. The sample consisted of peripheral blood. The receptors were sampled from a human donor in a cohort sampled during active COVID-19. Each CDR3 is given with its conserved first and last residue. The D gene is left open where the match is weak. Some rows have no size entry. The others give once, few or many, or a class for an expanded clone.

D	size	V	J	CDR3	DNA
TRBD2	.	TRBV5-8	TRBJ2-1	CASSLNVGSGASSYNEQFF	TGTGCCAGCAGCTTGAATGTAGGTAGCGGGGCGAGCTCCTACAATGAGCAGTTCTTC
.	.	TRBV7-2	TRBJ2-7	CASSLKRTYSSYEQYF	TGTGCCAGCAGCCTAAAAAGGACTTACAGCTCCTACGAGCAGTACTTC
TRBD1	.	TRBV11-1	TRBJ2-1	CASSSRGGRYNEQFF	TGTGCCAGCAGCTCTAGAGGGGGCAGGTACAATGAGCAGTTCTTC
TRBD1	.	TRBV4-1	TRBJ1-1	CASSPGQGFSTEAFF	TGCGCCAGCAGCCCAGGACAGGGATTCTCTACTGAAGCTTTCTTT
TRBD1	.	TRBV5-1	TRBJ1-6	CASSTAGTGESPLHF	TGCGCCAGCAGCACAGCCGGGACAGGGGAATCACCCCTCCACTTT
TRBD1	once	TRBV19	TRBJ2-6	CASSPGTGNSGANVLTF	TGTGCCAGTAGTCCAGGGACAGGGAACTCTGGGGCCAACGTCCTGACTTTC
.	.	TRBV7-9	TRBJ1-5	CASSSKGNQPQHF	TGTGCCAGCAGCTCTAAGGGGAATCAGCCCCAGCATTTT
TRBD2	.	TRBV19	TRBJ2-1	CASSILAGNEQFF	TGTGCCAGTAGTATCCTAGCGGGCAATGAGCAGTTCTTC
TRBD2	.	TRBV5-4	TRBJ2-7	CASSSPGLAGGEQYF	TGTGCCAGCAGCTCGCCGGGACTAGCGGGAGGCGAGCAGTACTTC
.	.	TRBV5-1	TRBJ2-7	CASSLEAGGRYEQYF	TGCGCCAGCAGCTTGGAAGCAGGGGGGAGGTACGAGCAGTACTTC
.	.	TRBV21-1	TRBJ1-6	CASSKGRTGPLGSPLHF	TGTGCCAGCAGCAAGGGTAGGACAGGGCCTTTGGGTTCACCCCTCCACTTT
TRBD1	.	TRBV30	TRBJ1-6	CAWSVPPQGAASPLHF	TGTGCCTGGAGTGTACCTCCTCAGGGGGCCGCTTCACCCCTCCACTTT
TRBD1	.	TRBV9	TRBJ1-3	CASSISGTGDTGNTIYF	TGTGCCAGCAGCATCTCCGGGACAGGGGACACTGGAAACACCATATATTTT
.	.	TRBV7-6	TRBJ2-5	CASSLGGLPRQETQYF	TGTGCCAGCAGCTTAGGTGGACTCCCCAGGCAAGAGACCCAGTACTTC
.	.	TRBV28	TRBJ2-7	CASRPSLFRRRSSYEQYF	TGTGCCAGCAGGCCCAGTTTGTTTAGGCGAAGGAGCTCCTACGAGCAGTACTTC
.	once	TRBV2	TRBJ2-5	CASSEAQQAETQYF	TGTGCCAGCAGTGAAGCCCAGCAGGCAGAGACCCAGTACTTC
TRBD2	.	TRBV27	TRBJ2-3	CASSSPGTSIHTQYF	TGTGCCAGCAGTTCGCCCGGGACTAGTATACATACGCAGTATTTT
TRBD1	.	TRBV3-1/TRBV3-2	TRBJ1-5	CASSPAGWTGNQPQHF	TGTGCCAGCAGCCCTGCAGGCTGGACAGGTAATCAGCCCCAGCATTTT
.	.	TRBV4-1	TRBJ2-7	CASSPSKGQFYEQYF	TGCGCCAGCAGCCCGAGTAAGGGACAATTCTACGAGCAGTACTTC
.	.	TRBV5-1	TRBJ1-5	CASSTGTNNQPQHF	TGCGCCAGCAGCACGGGGACAAACAATCAGCCCCAGCATTTT
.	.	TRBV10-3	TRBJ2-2	CAISESGQGTGELFF	TGTGCCATCAGTGAGTCCGGACAAGGGACCGGGGAGCTGTTTTTT
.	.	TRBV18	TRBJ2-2	CASSPGEANGELFF	TGTGCCAGCTCGCCAGGTGAGGCGAACGGGGAGCTGTTTTTT
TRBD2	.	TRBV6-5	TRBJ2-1	CASTQLAGGNEQFF	TGTGCCAGCACCCAACTAGCGGGAGGCAATGAGCAGTTCTTC
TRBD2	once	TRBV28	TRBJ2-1	CASSSPRLAGGPGYNEQFF	TGTGCCAGCAGTTCCCCCCGGCTAGCGGGAGGGCCGGGATACAATGAGCAGTTCTTC
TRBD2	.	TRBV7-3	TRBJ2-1	CASSSSGGRINEQFF	TGTGCCAGCAGCTCCAGCGGGGGCCGGATCAATGAGCAGTTCTTC
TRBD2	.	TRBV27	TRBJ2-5	CASSLVYGGAGEETQYF	TGTGCCAGCAGTTTAGTGTACGGGGGGGCAGGGGAAGAGACCCAGTACTTC
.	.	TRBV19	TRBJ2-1	CASSIAGASYNEQFF	TGTGCCAGTAGTATAGCAGGGGCCTCCTACAATGAGCAGTTCTTC
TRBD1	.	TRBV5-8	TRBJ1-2	CASNLGTAGGYTF	TGTGCCAGCAACCTAGGGACAGCGGGTGGCTACACCTTC
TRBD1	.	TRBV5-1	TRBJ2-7	CASSPSGTGSYEQYF	TGCGCCAGCAGCCCCTCGGGGACAGGGTCTTACGAGCAGTACTTC
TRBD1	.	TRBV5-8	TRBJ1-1	CASSLRTGRTEAFF	TGTGCCAGCAGCCTGAGGACAGGGAGGACTGAAGCTTTCTTT
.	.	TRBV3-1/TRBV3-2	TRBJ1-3	CASSQVGHSGNTIYF	TGTGCCAGCAGCCAAGTGGGGCACTCTGGAAACACCATATATTTT
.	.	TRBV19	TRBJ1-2	CASSIKGVGGDSLYGYTF	TGTGCCAGTAGTATTAAGGGGGTTGGAGGCGACTCCCTCTATGGCTACACCTTC
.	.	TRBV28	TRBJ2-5	CASSSQGTETQYF	TGTGCCAGCAGTTCTCAGGGAACGGAGACCCAGTACTTC
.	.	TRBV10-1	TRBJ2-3	CASSESGRITQYF	TGCGCCAGCAGTGAGTCTGGGAGGATTACGCAGTATTTT
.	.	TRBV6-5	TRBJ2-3	CASSYSGVGVDTQYF	TGTGCCAGCAGTTACTCGGGCGTAGGGGTAGATACGCAGTATTTT
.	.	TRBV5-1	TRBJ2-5	CASSLAPTQQETQYF	TGCGCCAGCAGCTTGGCCCCGACACAACAAGAGACCCAGTACTTC
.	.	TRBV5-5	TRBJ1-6	CASSLDRGTSPLHF	TGTGCCAGCAGCTTGGACCGGGGGACCTCACCCCTCCACTTT
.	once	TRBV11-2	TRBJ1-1	CASSLDTGTEAFF	TGTGCCAGCAGCTTAGACACTGGCACTGAAGCTTTCTTT
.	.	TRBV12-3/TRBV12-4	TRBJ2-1	CASSIAGDEQFF	TGTGCCAGCAGTATAGCTGGAGATGAGCAGTTCTTC
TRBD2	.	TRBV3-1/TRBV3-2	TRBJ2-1	CASGLAVSYNEQFF	TGTGCCAGCGGACTAGCGGTCTCCTACAATGAGCAGTTCTTC
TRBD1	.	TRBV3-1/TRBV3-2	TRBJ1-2	CASSQGRTGAGYTF	TGTGCCAGCAGCCAAGGACGGACAGGGGCTGGCTACACCTTC
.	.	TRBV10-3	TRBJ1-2	CAISESGADSSAF	TGTGCCATCAGTGAATCAGGGGCGGATTCAAGCGCCTTC
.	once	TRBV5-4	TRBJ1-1	CASTGANGRDTEAFF	TGTGCCAGCACTGGGGCTAATGGTAGGGACACTGAAGCTTTCTTT
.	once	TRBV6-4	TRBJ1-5	CASSEIGGSNQPQHF	TGTGCCAGCAGTGAAATTGGGGGGAGCAATCAGCCCCAGCATTTT
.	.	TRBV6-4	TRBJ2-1	CASSDGQQGGQFF	TGTGCCAGCAGTGACGGTCAACAAGGGGGGCAGTTCTTC